These 13 T cell receptor beta chains originate from one sample sequenced in a study of cytomegalovirus exposure and HLA in healthy donors. Both 60 Vbeta primers and 13 Jbeta primers went into the PCR. Profiled with immunoSEQ multiplex PCR; TCRdb holds only in-frame clones, not every one. Here the sample spans around 140,000 clones, more than 75% being singletons. Source material: PBMCs. Source of these receptors: a woman between 18 and 29 years old in good health and CMV-seropositive.

CDR3 sequence reads: CASSQGQSNEKLFF. The CDR3 DNA is TGTGCCAGCAGCCAGGGGCAAAGTAATGAAAAACTGTTTTTT. The V gene is TRBV6-5, the J gene TRBJ1-4; a weak D match, TRBD1 (6 bases). Trimming removed 6 bases from V and 4 bases from J, with 12 bases in between. The germline gives CDR1 MNHEY, CDR2 SVGAGI. This CDR3 is 14 amino acids long.

The count of this clone is one. V gene TRBV18 combines with J gene TRBJ2-7; 16 positions agree with TRBD2. CDR3 length: 16 amino acids. Losses at the gene ends were 3 bases for V and 2 bases for J; bases not matched to a gene: 1. The V gene's germline CDR1 is KGHSH and CDR2 LQKENI. CDR3 amino acids: CASSPGTSGGAYEQYF. The CDR3 DNA follows: TGTGCCAGCTCACCTGGGACTAGCGGGGGGGCCTACGAGCAGTACTTC.

The CDR3 reads CASRRQDTSPLHF. CDR3 in DNA: TGTGCCAGCAGACGACAGGACACTTCACCCCTCCACTTT. The rearrangement joins TRBV6-5 to TRBJ1-6; weak D call: TRBD1 (6 bases). The germline V gene has CDR1 MNHEY and CDR2 SVGAGI. This CDR3 has 13 residues. Trimming cost V 6 bases and J 9 bases, with 12 bases left between them.

The rearrangement uses TRBV6-6 and TRBJ2-5, with 11 bases aligning to TRBD2. V dropped 7 bases and J dropped 4; count of bases not matched to a gene: 5. The CDR3 has 14 amino acids. Germline CDR1 is MNHNY and CDR2 is SVGAGI (reference sequence). The CDR3 region is CASTVSGGGETQYF. CDR3 sequence (DNA): TGTGCCAGCACCGTTAGCGGGGGGGGAGAGACCCAGTACTTC.

The chain has TRBV5-6 and TRBJ2-3; tentative D call: TRBD1 (5 bases). Trimming pared 4 bases from V and 9 bases from J, leaving 9 bases between. CDR3 length equals 11 residues. CDR1 and CDR2 (germline): SGHDT, YYEEEE. The CDR3: CASSQYRTQYF. The CDR3 bases are TGTGCCAGCAGCCAATACAGGACGCAGTATTTT. The entire variable domain, with the rest obtained from reference TRBV5-6 and TRBJ2-3, is as follows: DAGVTQSPTHLIKTRGQQVTLRCSPKSGHDTVSWYQQALGQGPQFIFQYYEEEERQRGNFPDRFSGHQFPNYSSELNVNALLLGDSALYLCASSQYRTQYFGPGTRLTVL.

J is TRBJ2-7 and V is TRBV7-7; 8 nucleotides match TRBD1. The germline CDR1 and CDR2 sequences are SSHAT and FNYEAQ (reference sequence). Trimming cost V 5 bases and J 6 bases; bases outside gene matches: 6. The CDR3 covers 13 residues. The CDR3 nucleotides read TGTGCCAGCAGCCTCGGACAGGGAGGCGAGCAGTACTTC. It translates to CASSLGQGGEQYF.

This clone appeared a single time. V gene TRBV28 combines with J gene TRBJ2-7; 9 positions match TRBD1. V shed 8 bases, J shed 6 bases, and the junction held 11 bases outside the gene matches. The CDR3 length is 14 residues. Germline lookup yields CDR1 MDHEN and CDR2 SYDVKM. CDR3 amino acids: CASHPGTGSSEQYF. The CDR3 DNA sequence: TGTGCCAGCCACCCCGGGACAGGGTCTTCCGAGCAGTACTTC.

V usage is TRBV10-1 and J usage is TRBJ1-1; D is possibly TRBD1 (5 bases). CDR1 is WNHNN and CDR2 is SYGVQD in the germline V gene (reference sequence). Trimming took 5 bases from V and 7 from J, leaving 11 bases between them. The CDR3 has 12 residues. The CDR3 reads CASSNLGGEAFF. The DNA for the CDR3 is TGCGCCAGCAGTAACCTCGGGGGTGAAGCTTTCTTT.

The V call is TRBV7-9, the J call TRBJ2-5, with 10 nucleotides matching TRBD2. The J call may be wrong; the DNA end is better matched by TRBJ2-7. CDR1 SEHNR and CDR2 FQNEAQ come from the germline V gene (reference sequence). This CDR3 has 15 amino acids. The CDR3 coding sequence is TGTGCCAGCAGCTCTCTAGCGGGGGCACGCGGCGAGCAGTACTTC. This translates into CASSSLAGARGEQYF.

The genes are TRBV5-4 and TRBJ2-5, with TRBD1 as a possible D gene (5 bases). The end of the DNA is better explained by TRBJ2-7, so the J call may be wrong. The germline CDR1 and CDR2 sequences are SGHNT and YYREEE (reference sequence). CDR3 size: 14 residues. The CDR3 nucleotides read TGTGCCAGCAGCTTTGGGCAGGGATCGTACGAGCAGTACTTC. This gives the protein CASSFGQGSYEQYF.

This clone was observed once. The CDR3 sequence is CSAREDYGYTF. The CDR3 coding sequence is TGCAGTGCTCGGGAGGACTATGGCTACACCTTC. The chain carries TRBV20-1 and TRBJ1-2; D gene uncertain. Per the germline V gene, CDR1 is DFQATT and CDR2 is SNEGSKA (reference sequence). The CDR3 spans 11 residues. Trimming shortened V by 5 bases and J by 3 bases, and 7 bases separated the two germline ends.

The chain recombines TRBV6-1 with TRBJ2-5; TRBD1 agrees at 7 bases. Germline-derived CDR1 and CDR2 are MNHNS and SASEGT. Trimming took 11 bases from V and 5 from J; bases not matched to a gene: 14. The CDR3 covers 14 residues. The CDR3 is CASRGRGQLETQYF. CDR3 DNA: TGTGCCTCCCGCGGCAGGGGACAGTTGGAGACCCAGTACTTC.

The chain employs TRBV7-2 and TRBJ1-1; D gene unclear. The CDR3 is made up of 12 amino acids. V was pared by 5 bases and J by 8 bases, with 12 bases between. Germline CDR1 reads SGHTA; CDR2 reads FQGNSA. Here the CDR3 DNA reads TGTGCCAGCAGCCAACGGACGGGGGAAGCTTTCTTT. Its protein product is CASSQRTGEAFF.